This T cell receptor beta chain was obtained from a study of OX40 agonist ivuxolimab in advanced cancers. Study overall: Every patient in dose escalation had hepatocellular carcinoma, melanoma, renal cell or head and neck cancer. Partial responses were achieved by three patients: one hepatocellular carcinoma, two cutaneous melanoma. Study-wide results and caveats: Expanded clones tended on average to be more numerous among CD8+ T cells than CD4+. Some of the nonresponding patients also showed low levels of normalized T-cell clonal expansion.

Assay: immunoSEQ multiplex PCR; the TCRdb copy retains only in-frame clones and omits some. The sample has nearly 45,000 clones; 80% are singletons. CDR1 is SNHLY and CDR2 is FYNNEI in the germline V gene. V lost 9 bases, J lost 0 bases, and 9 bases lay in between. The CDR3 runs to 13 residues. Note on this clone: Its antigen is not identified.

The source was CD4+ or CD8+ T cells sorted from blood, collected in a trial of the OX40 agonist ivuxolimab. This clonotype originated in an adult with an advanced solid tumor such as melanoma, head and neck, liver or kidney cancer. This rearrangement joins TRBV2 to TRBJ1-3, with D unclear. The CDR3 loop reads CARAGASGNTIYF. Here the CDR3 DNA reads TGTGCCAGGGCAGGAGCCTCTGGAAACACCATATATTTT.